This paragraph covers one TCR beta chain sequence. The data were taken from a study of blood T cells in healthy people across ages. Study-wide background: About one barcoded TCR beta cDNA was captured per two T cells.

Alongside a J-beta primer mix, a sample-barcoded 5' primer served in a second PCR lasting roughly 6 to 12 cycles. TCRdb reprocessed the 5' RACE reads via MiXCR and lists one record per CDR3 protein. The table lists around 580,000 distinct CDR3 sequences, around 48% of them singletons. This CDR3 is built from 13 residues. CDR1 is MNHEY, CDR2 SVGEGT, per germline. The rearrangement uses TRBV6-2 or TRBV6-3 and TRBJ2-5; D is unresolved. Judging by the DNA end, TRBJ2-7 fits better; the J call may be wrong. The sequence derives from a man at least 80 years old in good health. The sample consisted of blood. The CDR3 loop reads CASSLRKGHEQYF. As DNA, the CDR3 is TGTGCCAGCAGTTTGAGAAAGGGCCACGAGCAGTACTTC.